The rows below give T cell receptor beta chains drawn from one sample of a study of T cells in Graves' hyperthyroidism and ophthalmopathy. TCRdb analysed the multiplex PCR reads with MiXCR anew, one entry per CDR3 protein. The sample includes about 550,000 distinct CDR3 sequences, about 20% of them seen just once. The sample comprised blood. The receptors come from a man aged 18-30 years with Graves' hyperthyroidism. Both conserved end residues are part of each CDR3. D genes are given only for firm matches. The listing skips clone size in some rows; elsewhere it reads once, few, many or a size class.

j_call | clone_size | v_call | d_call | cdr3_length | cdr3_aa | cdr3_nt
TRBJ2-7 | many | TRBV7-9 | . | 16 | CASSPPSVRWSYEQYF | TGTGCCAGCAGCCCTCCCAGTGTGCGTTGGTCCTACGAGCAGTACTTC
TRBJ1-2 | many | TRBV20-1 | . | 13 | CSVIAPAGSGYTF | TGCAGTGTTATAGCCCCGGCAGGCAGTGGCTACACCTTC
TRBJ2-2 | many | TRBV6-6 | . | 12 | CASNFVSGELFF | TGTGCCAGCAACTTCGTTAGCGGGGAGCTGTTTTTT
TRBJ1-5 | many | TRBV5-1 | . | 13 | CASSLLPDQPQHF | TGCGCCAGCAGCTTATTACCGGATCAGCCCCAGCATTTT
TRBJ2-7 | . | TRBV6-1 | . | 16 | CASSLWIRDSSYEQYF | TGTGCCAGCAGCCTATGGATCCGGGATTCTTCCTACGAGCAGTACTTC
TRBJ1-1 | many | TRBV5-1 | . | 15 | CASSFRQADGSEAFF | TGCGCCAGCAGCTTTCGACAGGCCGACGGATCTGAAGCTTTCTTT
TRBJ1-2 | many | TRBV6-1 | . | 13 | CASSVQLNYGYTF | TGTGCCAGCAGCGTCCAGTTGAACTATGGCTACACCTTC
TRBJ2-7 | . | TRBV7-9 | . | 13 | CASSSKGFGEQYF | TGTGCCAGCAGCTCTAAGGGGTTTGGCGAGCAGTACTTC
TRBJ1-2 | . | TRBV7-8 | . | 15 | CASSLGQGNSRGYTF | TGTGCCAGCAGCCTGGGACAAGGAAATTCAAGAGGCTACACCTTC
TRBJ1-1 | many | TRBV6-5 | . | 15 | CASSYREYGKTEAFF | TGTGCCAGCAGTTACCGAGAATACGGAAAAACTGAAGCTTTCTTT
TRBJ1-2 | . | TRBV5-1 | TRBD1 | 14 | CASSLLTGDDGYTF | TGCGCCAGCAGCTTGTTGACAGGGGACGATGGCTACACCTTC
TRBJ2-5 | . | TRBV20-1 | . | 13 | CSAIGTWGETQYF | TGCAGTGCTATTGGGACCTGGGGGGAGACCCAGTACTTC
TRBJ1-2 | many | TRBV12-3/TRBV12-4 | . | 13 | CASSFPDMVGYTF | TGTGCCAGCAGTTTTCCAGATATGGTTGGCTACACCTTC
TRBJ2-7 | many | TRBV2 | . | 13 | CASSGLDLYEQYF | TGTGCCAGCAGTGGTCTTGACCTTTACGAGCAGTACTTC
TRBJ2-7 | many | TRBV20-1 | TRBD1 | 14 | CSAFSGQPSYEQYF | TGCAGTGCTTTTTCGGGACAGCCTTCCTACGAGCAGTACTTC
TRBJ1-5 | few | TRBV20-1 | . | 13 | CSARRGFNQPQHF | TGCAGTGCTAGGAGGGGCTTCAATCAGCCCCAGCATTTT
TRBJ1-2 | . | TRBV13 | . | 13 | CASSSGRFGGYTF | TGTGCCAGCAGCTCCGGCCGTTTCGGCGGCTACACCTTC
TRBJ1-5 | many | TRBV4-1 | . | 15 | CASSQVRDSNQPQHF | TGCGCCAGCAGCCAAGTCAGGGATAGCAATCAGCCCCAGCATTTT
TRBJ1-5 | many | TRBV6-5 | . | 15 | CASSYSRYSNQPQHF | TGTGCCAGCAGTTACAGCAGGTATAGCAATCAGCCCCAGCATTTT
TRBJ2-5 | many | TRBV11-2 | . | 13 | CASSRGQRETQYF | TGTGCCAGCAGCCGGGGACAACGAGAGACCCAGTACTTC
TRBJ2-7 | many | TRBV29-1 | TRBD2 | 13 | CSVGGDLAYEQYF | TGCAGCGTCGGGGGGGACCTGGCCTACGAGCAGTACTTC
TRBJ1-5 | many | TRBV20-1 | TRBD1 | 14 | CSARPDRGGQPRHF | TGCAGTGCTAGGCCGGACAGGGGAGGTCAGCCCCGGCATTTT
TRBJ2-5 | many | TRBV28 | TRBD1 | 15 | CASRRGGQGGETQYF | TGTGCCAGCAGGCGAGGGGGACAGGGGGGAGAGACCCAGTACTTC
TRBJ1-1 | many | TRBV19 | TRBD1 | 15 | CATHPRDSPNTEAFF | TGTGCCACCCATCCCCGGGACAGTCCGAACACTGAAGCTTTCTTT
TRBJ1-3 | many | TRBV30 | . | 13 | CAWTLSSGNTIYF | TGTGCCTGGACACTCAGCTCTGGAAACACCATATATTTT
TRBJ2-7 | many | TRBV30 | . | 11 | CAWRVGYEQYF | TGTGCCTGGAGAGTGGGCTACGAGCAGTACTTC
TRBJ1-6 | . | TRBV14 | TRBD1 | 14 | CASSRSGTAAPLHF | TGTGCCAGCAGCCGATCCGGGACAGCGGCGCCCCTCCACTTT
TRBJ2-3 | . | TRBV6-1 | TRBD1 | 14 | CASSGQGSSDTQYF | TGTGCCAGCTCGGGACAGGGGTCATCTGATACGCAGTATTTT
TRBJ1-3 | . | TRBV6-1 | . | 14 | CATRGLLSGNTIYF | TGTGCCACCAGGGGCCTACTCTCTGGAAACACCATATATTTT
TRBJ2-4 | many | TRBV7-8 | TRBD2 | 20 | CASSLGRTSGGPGTKNIQYF | TGTGCCAGCAGCTTAGGTCGGACTAGCGGGGGGCCTGGGACCAAAAACATTCAGTACTTC
TRBJ1-5 | few | TRBV2 | TRBD1 | 15 | CASKINRGSNQPQHF | TGTGCCAGCAAAATAAACAGGGGGAGCAATCAGCCCCAGCATTTT
TRBJ1-6 | . | TRBV12-3/TRBV12-4 | . | 13 | CASMGARESPLHF | TGTGCCAGCATGGGGGCTCGGGAATCACCCCTCCACTTT
TRBJ1-5 | many | TRBV25-1 | . | 13 | CASTGASNQPQHF | TGTGCCAGCACGGGGGCGAGCAATCAGCCCCAGCATTTT
TRBJ1-1 | many | TRBV7-2 | TRBD1 | 14 | CASSATGWGTEAFF | TGTGCCAGCAGCGCGACAGGGTGGGGTACTGAAGCTTTCTTT
TRBJ2-7 | many | TRBV5-1 | . | 15 | CASSLFGTDSYEQYF | TGCGCCAGCAGCTTGTTTGGGACCGATTCCTACGAGCAGTACTTC
TRBJ2-7 | . | TRBV6-5 | . | 14 | CASRLISMAYEQYF | TGTGCCAGCAGATTAATCTCGATGGCCTACGAGCAGTACTTC
TRBJ1-1 | many | TRBV2 | . | 13 | CASKNDLNTEAFF | TGTGCCAGCAAGAACGACCTGAACACTGAAGCTTTCTTT
TRBJ1-2 | many | TRBV9 | . | 14 | CASSVRTGDYGYTF | TGTGCCAGCAGCGTGAGGACGGGGGACTATGGCTACACCTTC
TRBJ2-2 | few | TRBV29-1 | TRBD1 | 14 | CSVGAGGDTGELFF | TGCAGCGTTGGGGCAGGGGGCGACACCGGGGAGCTGTTTTTT
TRBJ1-1 | many | TRBV5-1 | . | 14 | CASSLQAVNTEAFF | TGCGCCAGCAGCTTGCAGGCCGTCAACACTGAAGCTTTCTTT
TRBJ1-3 | few | TRBV11-1 | TRBD1 | 17 | CASSPYQAGQGRNTIYF | TGTGCCAGCAGCCCTTACCAGGCGGGACAGGGGAGAAACACCATATATTTT
TRBJ2-7 | many | TRBV12-3/TRBV12-4 | . | 12 | CASSLDRDEQYF | TGTGCCAGCAGTTTAGACAGGGACGAGCAGTACTTC
TRBJ2-7 | many | TRBV7-2 | TRBD1 | 14 | CASSRGTGGREQYF | TGTGCCAGCAGCCGGGGGACAGGGGGACGCGAGCAGTACTTC
TRBJ1-3 | few | TRBV27 | . | 14 | CASSLSTPGFTIYF | TGTGCCAGCAGTTTAAGCACCCCGGGGTTCACCATATATTTT
TRBJ1-5 | many | TRBV27 | . | 12 | CASSPIGQPQHF | TGTGCCAGCAGTCCGATAGGGCAGCCCCAGCATTTT
TRBJ2-4 | many | TRBV28 | TRBD1 | 16 | CASSLYNRGAKNIQYF | TGTGCCAGCAGTTTATATAACAGGGGTGCCAAAAACATTCAGTACTTC
TRBJ1-2 | many | TRBV6-1 | . | 14 | CASSERRGLRGYTF | TGTGCCAGCAGTGAAAGGCGGGGGCTGAGGGGCTACACCTTC
TRBJ1-5 | few | TRBV30 | . | 12 | CAPFPRTQPQHF | TGTGCCCCGTTTCCGCGGACTCAGCCCCAGCATTTT
TRBJ2-7 | . | TRBV27 | TRBD1 | 16 | CASSLSTGTGGYEQYF | TGTGCCAGCAGTTTATCGACCGGGACAGGGGGGTACGAGCAGTACTTC
TRBJ2-7 | many | TRBV9 | TRBD1 | 15 | CASSGPGQGGYEQYF | TGTGCCAGCAGCGGCCCAGGACAGGGGGGCTACGAGCAGTACTTC
TRBJ2-5 | . | TRBV10-3 | . | 15 | CAISDPGASSETQYF | TGTGCCATCAGTGATCCCGGGGCCAGCTCTGAGACCCAGTACTTC
TRBJ1-1 | . | TRBV30 | . | 14 | CAWSPWGPYGGAFF | TGTGCCTGGAGTCCATGGGGACCGTATGGGGGAGCTTTCTTT
TRBJ1-5 | many | TRBV6-1 | . | 15 | CASRTLEGSNQPQHF | TGTGCCAGCAGGACCCTTGAGGGCAGCAATCAGCCCCAGCATTTT
TRBJ2-5 | many | TRBV5-1 | TRBD1 | 16 | CASSLRGQGYQETQYF | TGCGCCAGCAGCTTGAGAGGACAGGGGTACCAAGAGACCCAGTACTTC
TRBJ2-5 | once | TRBV12-5 | . | 11 | CASGLTETQYF | TGTGCTAGTGGTTTAACGGAGACCCAGTACTTC
TRBJ1-2 | . | TRBV6-2/TRBV6-3 | TRBD1 | 17 | CASSSSSAGQGFYGYTF | TGTGCCAGCAGTTCGTCCTCCGCGGGACAGGGGTTCTATGGCTACACCTTC
TRBJ2-2 | few | TRBV4-1 | . | 19 | CASSQTTTSRQGYTGELFF | TGCGCCAGCAGCCAGACTACTACTAGCCGACAGGGCTACACCGGGGAGCTGTTTTTT
TRBJ1-1 | few | TRBV5-6 | . | 14 | CASSARFPGTEAFF | TGTGCCAGCAGCGCACGGTTCCCTGGCACTGAAGCTTTCTTT